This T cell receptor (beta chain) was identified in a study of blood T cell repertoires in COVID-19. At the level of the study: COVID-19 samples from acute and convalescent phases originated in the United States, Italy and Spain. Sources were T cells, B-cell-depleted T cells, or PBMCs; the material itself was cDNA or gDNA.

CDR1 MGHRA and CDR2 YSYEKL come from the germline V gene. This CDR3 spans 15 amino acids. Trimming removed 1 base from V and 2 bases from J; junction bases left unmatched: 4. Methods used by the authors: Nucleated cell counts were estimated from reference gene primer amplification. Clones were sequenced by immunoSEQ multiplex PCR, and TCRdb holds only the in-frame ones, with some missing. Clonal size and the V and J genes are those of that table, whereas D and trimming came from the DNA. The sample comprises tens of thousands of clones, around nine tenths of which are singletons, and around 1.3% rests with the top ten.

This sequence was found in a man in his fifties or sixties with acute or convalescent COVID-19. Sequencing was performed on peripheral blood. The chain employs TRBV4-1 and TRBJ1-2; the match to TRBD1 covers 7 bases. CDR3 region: CASSQGDRLNYGYTF. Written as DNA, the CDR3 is TGCGCCAGCAGCCAAGGGGACAGACTCAACTATGGCTACACCTTC.